The clone carrying this T cell receptor (beta chain) showed up just once. This CDR3 is also generated by other DNA sequences in the sample. This specimen comes from a study of Ad26.COV2.S vaccination and SARS-CoV-2 variants. Study-wide background: This donor came from the COV1001 trial of Ad26.COV2.S. Dosing was one shot or two shots 56 days apart.

Assay: immunoSEQ multiplex PCR; the TCRdb copy retains only in-frame clones and omits some. The sample has 300,000 to 400,000 clones, around 90% seen once. Treatment defined: some 20 received Ad26.COV2.S at low or high dose, single or two shots; about 5 received placebo; per-sample allocation not given. Day 63 following the first vaccine or placebo injection was when the samples were taken. An Ad26 vector that expressed Wuhan-strain SARS-CoV-2 spike constituted the vaccine. CDR1 LGHNA and CDR2 YSLEER come from the germline V gene. J lost 0 bases, V lost 3 bases, and 0 bases had no gene match. CDR3 size: 15 residues.

This clonotype was obtained from a person aged 18-65 years who received the Ad26.COV2.S COVID-19 vaccine or a placebo. The V and J genes are TRBV4-3 and TRBJ1-4, with 8 bases fitting TRBD1. The specimen comprised peripheral blood, sampled in a trial of Ad26.COV2.S vaccine versus placebo. CDR3 loop: CASSQDRATNEKLFF. CDR3 coding DNA: TGCGCCAGCAGCCAGGACAGGGCAACTAATGAAAAACTGTTTTTT.